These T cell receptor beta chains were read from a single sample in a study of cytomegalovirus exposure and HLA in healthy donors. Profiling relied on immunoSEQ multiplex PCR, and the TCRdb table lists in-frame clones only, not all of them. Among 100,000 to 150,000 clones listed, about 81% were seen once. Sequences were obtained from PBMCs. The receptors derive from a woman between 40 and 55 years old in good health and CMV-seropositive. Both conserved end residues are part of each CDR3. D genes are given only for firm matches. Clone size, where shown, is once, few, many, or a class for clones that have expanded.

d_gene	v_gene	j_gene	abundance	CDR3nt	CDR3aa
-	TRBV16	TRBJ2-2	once	TGTGCCAGCAGCCAATCAAGCGCCGGGGAGCTGTTTTTT	CASSQSSAGELFF
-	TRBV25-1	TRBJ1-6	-	TGTGCCAGCAGTGTCGGGGGAAATTCACCCCTCCACTTT	CASSVGGNSPLHF
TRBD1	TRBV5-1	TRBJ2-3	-	TGCGCCAGCAGCAGGGACAGTTTTAGCACAGATACGCAGTATTTT	CASSRDSFSTDTQYF
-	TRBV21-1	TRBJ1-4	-	TGTGCCAGCAGCAAACCGGGACAGGGAAATGAAAAACTGTTTTTT	CASSKPGQGNEKLFF
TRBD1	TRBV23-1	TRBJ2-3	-	TGCGCCAGCAGTCCCACACCGACAGGGGGCACAGATACGCAGTATTTT	CASSPTPTGGTDTQYF
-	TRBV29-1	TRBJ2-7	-	TGCAGCGTTGGCGGTATTTCCTACGAGCAGTACTTC	CSVGGISYEQYF
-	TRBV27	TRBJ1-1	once	TGTGCCAGCAGTTCATTGGCCCCCCGGGGAGGGTTGATGAACACTGAAGCTTTCTTT	CASSSLAPRGGLMNTEAFF
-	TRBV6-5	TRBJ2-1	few	TGTGCCAGCAGTTACTTGACCGGGAATGAGCAGTTCTTC	CASSYLTGNEQFF
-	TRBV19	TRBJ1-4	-	TGTGCCAGTAGTTCCCTAGTCGCGGATGAAAAACTGTTTTTT	CASSSLVADEKLFF
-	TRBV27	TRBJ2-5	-	TGTGCCAGCAGTTTCGCCGGGAGAGGGACGGAGACCCAGTACTTC	CASSFAGRGTETQYF
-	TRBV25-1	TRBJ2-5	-	TGTGCCAGCAGTGTTAAAGAGACCCAGTACTTC	CASSVKETQYF
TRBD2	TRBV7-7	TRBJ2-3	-	TGTGCTAGCAGCTTATCGGCCCTAGCGGGTGGCACAGATACGCAGTATTTT	CASSLSALAGGTDTQYF
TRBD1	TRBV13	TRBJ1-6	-	TGTGCCAGCAGCTTCGGACAGGGAGGTAATTCACCCCTCCACTTT	CASSFGQGGNSPLHF
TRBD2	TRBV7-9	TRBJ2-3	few	TGTGCCAGCAGCCCACGACTAGCGGGAGATCAGGGTACGCAGTATTTT	CASSPRLAGDQGTQYF
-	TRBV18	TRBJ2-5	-	TGTGCCAGCTCACCACTCGGAGAGACCCAGTACTTC	CASSPLGETQYF
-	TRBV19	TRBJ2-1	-	TGTGCCAGTAGTGCGCTATCTAGCGCCGGTGAGCAGTTCTTC	CASSALSSAGEQFF
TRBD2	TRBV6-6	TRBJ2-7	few	TGTGCCAGCTCCGGGACTAGCATCTACGAGCAGTACTTC	CASSGTSIYEQYF
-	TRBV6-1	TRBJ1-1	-	TGTGCCAGCAGTGACGGGACTCCCGCGGCGGCTTTCTTT	CASSDGTPAAAFF
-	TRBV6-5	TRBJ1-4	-	TGTGCCAGCAGTTACTCAGGACTCAATAATGAAAAACTGTTTTTT	CASSYSGLNNEKLFF
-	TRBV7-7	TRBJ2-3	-	TGTGCTAGCAGTCAGATTGGACCAGGGATGGATACGCAGTATTTT	CASSQIGPGMDTQYF
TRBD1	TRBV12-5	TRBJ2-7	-	TGTGCTAGTGGTTCGAAGGACAGGGGAGTTGGGGAGCAGTACTTC	CASGSKDRGVGEQYF
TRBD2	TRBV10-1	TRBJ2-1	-	TGCGCCAGCAGTCCACGGGTAGCGGGTTCCTACAATGAGCAGTTCTTC	CASSPRVAGSYNEQFF
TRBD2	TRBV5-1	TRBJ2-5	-	TGCGCCAGCAGCTCCAGACTAGCGGAACAAGAGACCCAGTACTTC	CASSSRLAEQETQYF
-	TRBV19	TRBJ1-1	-	TGTGCCAGTAGTCCGGGGGGGAAAGCTTTCTTT	CASSPGGKAFF
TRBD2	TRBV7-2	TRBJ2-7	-	TGTGCCAGCAGCTTAGAGGGACTACCTAGCTACGAGCAGTACTTC	CASSLEGLPSYEQYF
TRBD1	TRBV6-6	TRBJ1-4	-	TGTGCCAGCACCGGGACAGGGAATGAAAAACTGTTTTTT	CASTGTGNEKLFF
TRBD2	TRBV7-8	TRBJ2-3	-	TGTGCCAGCAGCAACTCGGTCAGCGGGAGTGTTACAGATACGCAGTATTTT	CASSNSVSGSVTDTQYF
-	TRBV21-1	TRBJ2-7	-	TGTGCCAGCAGCACAAGCGGGGGTTTCTACGAGCAGTACTTC	CASSTSGGFYEQYF
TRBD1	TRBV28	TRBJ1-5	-	TGTGCCAGCATTGAGGGACAGGGGGGCCAGCCCCAGCATTTT	CASIEGQGGQPQHF
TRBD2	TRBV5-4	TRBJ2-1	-	TGTGCCAGCAGCTTCCAACTAGCGGGATTATCCTACAATGAGCAGTTCTTC	CASSFQLAGLSYNEQFF
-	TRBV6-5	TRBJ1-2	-	TGTGCCAGCAGTTACGACAGGTTGGATGGCTACACCTTC	CASSYDRLDGYTF
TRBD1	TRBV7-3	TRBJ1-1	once	TGTGCCAGCAGCCTTCAGGGGGCGCAAGAAGCTTTCTTT	CASSLQGAQEAFF
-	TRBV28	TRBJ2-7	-	TGTGCCAGCAGTTTGAATTTGGCGGAGCCTACCGACGAGCAGTACTTC	CASSLNLAEPTDEQYF
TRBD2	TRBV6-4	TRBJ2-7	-	TGTGCCAGCAGTGACCGACTAGCGGGAGTCGCGAACGAGCAGTACTTC	CASSDRLAGVANEQYF
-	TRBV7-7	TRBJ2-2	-	TGTGCTAGCAGCTTAGGAGACACCGGGGAGCTGTTTTTT	CASSLGDTGELFF
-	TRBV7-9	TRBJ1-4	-	TGTTCCAGCAGCAGAGATGGGTCGGCGGCCCCCCTGCGGGAAAAACTGTTTTTT	CSSSRDGSAAPLREKLFF
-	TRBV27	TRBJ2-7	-	TGTGCCAGCAGCCGACAAGATATCTACGAGCAGTACTTC	CASSRQDIYEQYF
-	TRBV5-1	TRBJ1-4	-	TGCGCCAGCAGCTTGCGGGGGACGGAAAATGAAAAACTGTTTTTT	CASSLRGTENEKLFF
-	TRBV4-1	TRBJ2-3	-	TGCGCCAGCAGCCAGCCCTTGGCGGGGAGAGATACGCAGTATTTT	CASSQPLAGRDTQYF
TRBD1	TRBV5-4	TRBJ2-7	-	TGTGCCAGCAGCTTAACAGGGGGCCTAGAGCAGTACTTC	CASSLTGGLEQYF
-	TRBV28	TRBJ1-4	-	TGTGCCAGCAGTTTGCGGGGGTCTAATGAAAAACTGTTTTTT	CASSLRGSNEKLFF
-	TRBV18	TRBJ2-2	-	TGTGCCAGCTCACCACGGGGGGGCGCGGACACCGGGGAGCTGTTTTTT	CASSPRGGADTGELFF
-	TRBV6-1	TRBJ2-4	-	TGTGCCAGCAGTGAACATCGAGGGCCCAAAAACATTCAGTACTTC	CASSEHRGPKNIQYF
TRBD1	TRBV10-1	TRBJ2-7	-	TGCGCCAGCAGGATCGGGACAGGGGTCGGGTACGAGCAGTACTTC	CASRIGTGVGYEQYF
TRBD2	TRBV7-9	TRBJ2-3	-	TGTGCCAGCAGCCGTGCGACTAGCGGGACAGATACGCAGTATTTT	CASSRATSGTDTQYF
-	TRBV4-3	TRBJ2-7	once	TGCGCCAGCAGCCAAGATTTGGGGGGGCACTGCGAGCAGTACTTC	CASSQDLGGHCEQYF
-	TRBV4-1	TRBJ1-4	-	TGCGCCAGCAGCCAAGCATCTGGGGCTACTAATGAAAAACTGTTTTTT	CASSQASGATNEKLFF
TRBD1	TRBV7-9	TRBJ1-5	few	TGTGCCAGCAGTCGAACCGGGACAGCAAGCAATCAGCCCCAGCATTTT	CASSRTGTASNQPQHF
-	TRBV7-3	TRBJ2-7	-	TGTGCCAGCACCTCAGACTCATACGAGCAGTACTTC	CASTSDSYEQYF
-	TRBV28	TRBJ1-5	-	TGTGCCAGCAGTTTATTGGCCTATCAGCCCCAGCATTTT	CASSLLAYQPQHF
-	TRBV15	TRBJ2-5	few	TGTGCCACCAGCTTTTTTCAGGGGGGAGAGACCCAGTACTTC	CATSFFQGGETQYF
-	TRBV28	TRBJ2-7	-	TGTGCCAGCAGTTTAGTCTCTGGGACACCTACCTACGAGCAGTACTTC	CASSLVSGTPTYEQYF
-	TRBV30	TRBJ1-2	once	TGTGCCTGGAGTGTAGAGGGAATCCGGGACACTGGCTACACCTTC	CAWSVEGIRDTGYTF
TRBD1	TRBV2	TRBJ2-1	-	TGTGCCAGCAGTTCACAGGGGTTGGGGCGAAATGAGCAGTTCTTC	CASSSQGLGRNEQFF